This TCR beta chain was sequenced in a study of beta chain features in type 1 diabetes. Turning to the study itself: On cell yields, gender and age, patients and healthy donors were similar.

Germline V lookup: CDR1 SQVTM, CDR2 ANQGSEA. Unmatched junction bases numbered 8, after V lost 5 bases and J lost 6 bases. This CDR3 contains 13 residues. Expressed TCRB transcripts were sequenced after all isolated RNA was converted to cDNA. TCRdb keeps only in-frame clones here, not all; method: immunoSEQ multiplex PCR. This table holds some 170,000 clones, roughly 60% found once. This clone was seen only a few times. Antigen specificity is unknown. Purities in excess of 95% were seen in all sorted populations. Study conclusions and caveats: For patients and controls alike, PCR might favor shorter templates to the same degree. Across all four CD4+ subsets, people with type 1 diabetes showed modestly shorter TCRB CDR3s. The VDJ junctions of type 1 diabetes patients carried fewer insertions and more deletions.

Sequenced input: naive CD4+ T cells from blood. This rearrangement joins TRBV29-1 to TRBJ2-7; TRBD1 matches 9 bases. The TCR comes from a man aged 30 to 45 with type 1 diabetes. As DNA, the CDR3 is TGCAGCGTTCCGGGACAGGGTTCCAGCGAGCAGTACTTC. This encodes CSVPGQGSSEQYF.